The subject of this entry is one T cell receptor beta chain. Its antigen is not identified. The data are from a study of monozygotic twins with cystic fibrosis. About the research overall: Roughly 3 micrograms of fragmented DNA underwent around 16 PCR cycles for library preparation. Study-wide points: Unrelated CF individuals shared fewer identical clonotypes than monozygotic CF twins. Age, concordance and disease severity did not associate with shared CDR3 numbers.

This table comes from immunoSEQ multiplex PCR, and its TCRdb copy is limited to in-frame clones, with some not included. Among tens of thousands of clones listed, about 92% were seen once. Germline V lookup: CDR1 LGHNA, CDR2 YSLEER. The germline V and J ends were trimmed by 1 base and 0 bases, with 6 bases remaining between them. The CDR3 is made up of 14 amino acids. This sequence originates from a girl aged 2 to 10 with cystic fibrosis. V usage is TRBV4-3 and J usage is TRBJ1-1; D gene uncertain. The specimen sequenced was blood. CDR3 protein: CASSQGALNTEAFF. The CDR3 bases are TGCGCCAGCAGCCAAGGGGCATTGAACACTGAAGCTTTCTTT.